This TCR beta chain was identified during a study of blood T cell repertoires in COVID-19. Study-level information: Samples representing acute and convalescent COVID-19 were sourced from the United States, Italy and Spain. Sample material is recorded as cDNA or gDNA derived from T cells, B-cell-depleted T cells, or PBMCs.

In the study's own analysis: Nucleated cell counts were estimated from reference gene primer amplification. The assay was immunoSEQ multiplex PCR, and TCRdb's table has in-frame clones only and misses some. V and J calls and clone size come straight from that table; D and trimming were deduced from the DNA. This table has roughly 49,000 clones, roughly two thirds appearing once. This clone occurred once. The clonotype was recovered from a woman between 70 and 85 years old with acute or convalescent COVID-19. Specimen: peripheral blood.

CDR3 loop: CASSHDGGRGYEQYF. The DNA of the CDR3 is TGTGCCAGCAGCCACGACGGGGGGCGCGGGTACGAGCAGTACTTC. This chain connects TRBV4-2 to TRBJ2-7, with D possibly TRBD2 on 7 matching bases. The germline V gene encodes CDR1 LGHNA and CDR2 YNFKEQ. The CDR3 sequence is 15 residues long. Trimming pared 3 bases from V and 4 bases from J, leaving 16 bases between.